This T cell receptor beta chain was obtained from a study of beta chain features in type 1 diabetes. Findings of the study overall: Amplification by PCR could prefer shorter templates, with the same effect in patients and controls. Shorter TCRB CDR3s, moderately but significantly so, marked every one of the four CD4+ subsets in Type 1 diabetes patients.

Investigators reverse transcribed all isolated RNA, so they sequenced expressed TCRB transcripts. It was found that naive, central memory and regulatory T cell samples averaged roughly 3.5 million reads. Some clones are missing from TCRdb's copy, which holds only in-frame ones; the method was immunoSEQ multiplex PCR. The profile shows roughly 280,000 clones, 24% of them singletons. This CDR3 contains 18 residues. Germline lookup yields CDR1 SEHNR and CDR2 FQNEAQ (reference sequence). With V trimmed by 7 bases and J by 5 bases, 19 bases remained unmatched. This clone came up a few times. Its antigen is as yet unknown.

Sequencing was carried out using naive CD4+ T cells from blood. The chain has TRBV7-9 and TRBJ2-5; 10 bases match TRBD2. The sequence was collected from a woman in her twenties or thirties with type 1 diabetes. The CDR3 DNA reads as TGTGCCAGCACCCTCGGAGCGGGAGGGCCCGGGGAACGGGAGACCCAGTACTTC. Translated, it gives CASTLGAGGPGERETQYF.